These 5 T cell receptor beta chains were sequenced from one sample in a study of blood T cell repertoires in COVID-19. The protocol was immunoSEQ multiplex PCR, while the TCRdb copy is restricted to in-frame clones and leaves out a portion. The table lists over 95,000 clones, 79% of them singletons. The specimen was peripheral blood. The receptors were sampled from a woman at least 80 years old with active or convalescent COVID-19.

This chain uses TRBV20-1 with TRBJ2-1; no clear D. Germline V CDR1 and CDR2: DFQATT, SNEGSKA (reference sequence). The CDR3 is 12 residues long. V was clipped by 3 bases and J by 7 bases, with 10 bases between them. The CDR3 is CSASPNTNEQFF. In nucleotides, the CDR3 is TGCAGTGCTAGTCCCAACACGAATGAGCAGTTCTTC.

The V call is TRBV7-2, the J call TRBJ2-7; 10 bases are a match to TRBD2. Germline loops: CDR1 SGHTA, CDR2 FQGNSA. The CDR3 spans 15 residues. V was clipped by 4 bases and J by 7 bases; unmatched bases: 10. DNA for the CDR3: TGTGCCAGCAGCTCTTGGGTGGTAGCGGGAGGAGAGCAGTACTTC. Translation: CASSSWVVAGGEQYF.

V and J are TRBV6-5 and TRBJ1-1; D may be TRBD1 (6 bases). The CDR3 runs to 15 residues. V was trimmed by 1 base and J by 1 base, leaving 10 bases between them. Germline V gene data show CDR1 as MNHEY and CDR2 as SVGAGI. CDR3 protein: CASSYWRTANTEAFF. The CDR3 DNA reads as TGTGCCAGCAGTTACTGGAGGACAGCGAACACTGAAGCTTTCTTT.

The chain employs TRBV5-8 and TRBJ2-1; 7 bases line up with TRBD1. The germline CDR1 and CDR2 sequences are SGHTS and YDEGEE. J lost 7 bases, V lost 0 bases, and 7 bases had no gene match. CDR3 length equals 15 residues. The CDR3 bases are TGTGCCAGCAGCTTGGGGGACAGAACTCTGAATGAGCAGTTCTTC. This gives the protein CASSLGDRTLNEQFF.

The gene calls are TRBV7-9 and TRBJ2-3, with 7 positions matching TRBD1. Germline loops: CDR1 SEHNR, CDR2 FQNEAQ (reference sequence). The junction had 10 bases not matched to a gene; V was cut back by 5 bases and J by 2 bases. The CDR3 runs to 16 residues. DNA of the CDR3: TGTGCCAGCAGCCCTCGCCCGGGACAGCTCACAGATACGCAGTATTTT. The encoded protein is CASSPRPGQLTDTQYF.